The 18 T cell receptor beta chains listed next were all sequenced from one sample in a study of cytomegalovirus exposure and HLA in healthy donors (dated 2017 in TCRdb). The receptor library was made with the immunoSEQ multiplex PCR assay. For the multiplex PCR, a mixture combining 60 forward primers for TCR Vbeta segments and 13 reverse primers for TCR Jbeta segments was used. TCRdb mirrors the immuneACCESS table, restricted to in-frame sequences. Some clones are absent from its copies; in checked studies, under half trace to an unresolved V gene, and the reason for the others is unknown. The sample table lists 120,000 or so clones, approximately 81% of them with a count of one. The top ten hold 1.5% to 2% of the sample. Sequences were obtained from PBMCs. These receptors were obtained from a man aged 18 to 29 in good health and CMV-seronegative.

The gene calls are TRBV6-1 and TRBJ1-6; D uncertain. Trimming left V 6 bases short and J 9 bases short, with 6 bases between. Looked up from germline, CDR1 is MNHNS and CDR2 is SASEGT. CDR3 length: 11 residues. The CDR3 nucleotides are TGTGCCAGCAGGGCAGGTTCACCCCTCCACTTT. Amino acid sequence: CASRAGSPLHF.

The V gene is TRBV10-1, the J gene TRBJ2-5, with D hard to call. The V end lost 4 bases, the J end lost 3 bases, and 6 bases lay between the germline ends. The CDR3 is 12 amino acids. Germline values: CDR1 WNHNN, CDR2 SYGVQD (reference sequence). In DNA form, the CDR3 reads TGCGCCAGCAGTGGCGCCGAAGAGACCCAGTACTTC. Protein product: CASSGAEETQYF.

This clone was observed a handful of times. The genes are TRBV12-5 and TRBJ1-1; D perhaps matches TRBD1 (6 bases). Germline V gives CDR1 LGHNT, CDR2 FRNRAP. The CDR3 totals 12 residues. V shed 3 bases and J shed 8 bases, with 10 bases lying between them. Here the CDR3 DNA reads TGTGCTAGTGGTTTAGGTCAGGGGGAAGCTTTCTTT. It yields the protein CASGLGQGEAFF.

This clone was picked up one time. The chain is built from TRBV16 and TRBJ1-2; TRBD1 aligns across 8 bases. The CDR3 extends over 13 amino acids. Unmatched junction bases numbered 1, after V lost 3 bases and J lost 4 bases. CDR1 is KGHSY and CDR2 is FQNENV in the germline V gene. The DNA of the CDR3 is TGTGCCAGCAGCCAGGACAGGGCCTATGGCTACACCTTC. Its translation is CASSQDRAYGYTF.

The gene calls are TRBV4-3 and TRBJ1-1, with D possibly matching TRBD1 (5 bases). V was trimmed by 0 bases and J by 1 base, leaving 15 bases between them. Germline CDR1 reads LGHNA; CDR2 reads YSLEER. CDR3 length: 17 residues. As DNA, the CDR3 is TGCGCCAGCAGCCAAGATGGGGGGTTCGGGAGGAACACTGAAGCTTTCTTT. As protein: CASSQDGGFGRNTEAFF.

This chain joins TRBV5-4 and TRBJ2-6, with D possibly being TRBD2 (5 bases). Trimming left V 3 bases short and J 14 bases short, with 15 bases between. CDR3 length: 13 residues. Germline CDR1 is SGHNT and CDR2 is YYREEE (reference sequence). DNA for the CDR3: TGTGCCAGCAGCTCGGCGGGCAGGCCTATCCTGACTTTC. Amino acid sequence: CASSSAGRPILTF.

This clone was observed a handful of times. The chain carries TRBV5-6 and TRBJ1-1, with D possibly TRBD1 on 5 matching bases. Between the trimmed V and J ends, which lost 0 bases and 6 bases, there was a span of 12 bases. CDR1 and CDR2 (germline): SGHDT, YYEEEE. The CDR3 spans 14 residues. In nucleotides, the CDR3 is TGTGCCAGCAGCTTGGTGGGGGGGAATTCTGAAGCTTTCTTT. Protein: CASSLVGGNSEAFF.

The chain carries TRBV7-2 and TRBJ2-5; no definite D call. TRBJ2-7 explains the end of the DNA better; the J call may be wrong. The CDR3 extends over 13 amino acids. Germline CDR1 SGHTA, CDR2 FQGNSA. The CDR3 protein is CASSLDRPGEQYF. The CDR3 DNA is TGTGCCAGCAGCTTAGACAGACCAGGCGAGCAGTACTTC.

V is TRBV4-1 and J is TRBJ1-4, with no clear D. V lost 4 bases and J lost 0, with 9 bases in between. Germline assignment: CDR1 MGHRA and CDR2 YSYEKL. The CDR3 loop spans 15 amino acids. CDR3 amino acids: CASSRAFATNEKLFF. The CDR3 bases are TGCGCCAGCAGCCGAGCCTTTGCAACTAATGAAAAACTGTTTTTT.

DNA of the CDR3: TGTGCCAGCAGCTTGGACGCGACGGCGAAGGGGAATGAGCAGTTCTTC. This codes for CASSLDATAKGNEQFF. The chain has TRBV5-4 and TRBJ2-1, with D tentatively TRBD1 (5 bases). The ends were cut back, 0 bases at V and 7 bases at J, with 17 bases in the middle. CDR1 is SGHNT, CDR2 YYREEE, per germline (reference sequence). This CDR3 comprises 16 residues.

This clone was detected a few times. The chain joins TRBV28 to TRBJ1-1; the match to TRBD1 covers 8 bases. Per germline, CDR1 MDHEN and CDR2 SYDVKM. The CDR3 covers 16 residues. V lost 5 bases to trimming and J lost 1 base; unmatched junction nucleotides: 9. For the CDR3, the DNA is TGTGCCAGCAGTCCAGGGGGCGCGAGAGGGAACACTGAAGCTTTCTTT. Translating gives CASSPGGARGNTEAFF.

The chain combines TRBV5-1 with TRBJ2-3, with D unclear. CDR1 and CDR2 from the germline V gene are SGHRS and YFSETQ. With 0 bases removed from V and 0 bases from J, the gap between germline ends came to 11 bases. The CDR3 extends over 16 amino acids. The CDR3 sequence: CASSLDGGTSTDTQYF. Here the CDR3 DNA reads TGCGCCAGCAGCTTGGACGGCGGAACTAGCACAGATACGCAGTATTTT.

The genes are TRBV5-1 and TRBJ2-3; D possibly corresponds to TRBD2 (6 bases). There are 17 residues in the CDR3. Trimming pared 0 bases from V and 1 base from J, leaving 15 bases between. From germline, CDR1 is SGHRS and CDR2 YFSETQ. The CDR3 protein is CASSLGAAGSGTDTQYF. CDR3 sequence (DNA): TGCGCCAGCAGCTTGGGGGCCGCGGGGAGTGGCACAGATACGCAGTATTTT.

CDR3 sequence: CSVDIRDRTSREQYV. CDR3 nucleotide sequence: TGCAGCGTTGATATTAGGGACAGGACTTCCCGCGAGCAGTACGTC. The chain carries TRBV29-1 and TRBJ2-7; TRBD1 matches at 8 bases. The CDR3 has 15 amino acids. The germline gives CDR1 SQVTM, CDR2 ANQGSEA. Germline trimming cut 3 bases from V and 6 bases from J; bases unmatched to any gene: 13.

V usage is TRBV29-1 and J usage is TRBJ1-1, with D uncertain. The length of the CDR3 is 13 residues. V gave up 4 bases and J gave up 3 bases, with 12 bases separating them. The germline V gene encodes CDR1 SQVTM and CDR2 ANQGSEA. CDR3 DNA: TGCAGCGTTGGGAGGAGTTGGGACACTGAAGCTTTCTTT. Translated: CSVGRSWDTEAFF.

This clone was detected a few times. J is TRBJ1-5 and V is TRBV19; TRBD1 might be the D (5 bases). The CDR3 totals 13 residues. Looked up from germline, CDR1 is LNHDA and CDR2 is SQIVND (reference sequence). Trimming shortened V by 5 bases and J by 6 bases, and 11 bases separated the two germline ends. The DNA of the CDR3 is TGTGCCAGTAGTGTACAGGCAAGTCAGCCCCAGCATTTT. Translated, it gives CASSVQASQPQHF.

This rearrangement joins TRBV4-1 to TRBJ1-1, with D unresolved. V was shortened by 5 bases and J by 0 bases, with 4 bases between the two germline ends. This CDR3 is built from 12 residues. Germline V gene lookup returns CDR1 MGHRA and CDR2 YSYEKL. In nucleotides, the CDR3 is TGCGCCAGCAGCTCGGTGAACACTGAAGCTTTCTTT. Translating it yields CASSSVNTEAFF.

The chain joins TRBV5-1 to TRBJ1-3; possible D gene TRBD1, 5 bases. Per the germline V gene, CDR1 is SGHRS and CDR2 is YFSETQ. Between the trimmed V and J ends, which lost 2 bases and 3 bases, there was a span of 18 bases. There are 17 residues in the CDR3. This CDR3 is CASSFGTGGSSGNTIYF. Here the CDR3 DNA reads TGCGCCAGCAGCTTCGGGACGGGGGGTTCGAGTGGAAACACCATATATTTT.